These 10 T cell receptor beta chains originate from one sample sequenced in a study of shared clonotypes between healthy human individuals. Assay: immunoSEQ multiplex PCR; the TCRdb copy retains only in-frame clones and omits some. The sample holds roughly 570,000 clones; nearly 98% are singletons and the top ten take 0.3%. The naive CD8 population came from CD45RO-negative cells selected for CCR7, without terminally differentiated effector memory CD45RA+ cells. The sequencing input was naive CD8+ T cells sorted from blood. The receptors were sampled from a man in his thirties or forties in good health.

The count of this clone is one. This chain connects TRBV5-6 to TRBJ1-2, with D unclear. The germline gives CDR1 SGHDT, CDR2 YYEEEE. This CDR3 contains 15 residues. Trimming cost V 0 bases and J 4 bases, with 13 bases left between them. The DNA of the CDR3 is TGTGCCAGCAGCTTGGGGTCGGGATCAGGCTATGGCTACACCTTC. Its translation is CASSLGSGSGYGYTF.

The J gene is TRBJ1-2, the V gene TRBV4-1; D is possibly TRBD1 (5 bases). This CDR3 is built from 15 residues. The V gene lost 4 bases and the J gene lost 1 base, with 13 bases spanning the gap. Germline V gene data show CDR1 as MGHRA and CDR2 as YSYEKL. DNA of the CDR3: TGCGCCAGCAGCCCGATGGGGGACGGTAACTATGGCTACACCTTC. This codes for CASSPMGDGNYGYTF.

V and J are TRBV15 and TRBJ2-7; D may be TRBD2 (6 bases). The V and J ends lost 3 bases and 0 bases respectively, with 12 bases between them. The CDR3 sequence is 15 residues long. Germline loops: CDR1 LNHNV, CDR2 YYDKDF (reference sequence). CDR3 bases: TGTGCCACCAGCAGGGAGATAGCGGACTCCTACGAGCAGTACTTC. Amino acid sequence: CATSREIADSYEQYF.

This chain joins TRBV27 and TRBJ2-3, with a weak D call TRBD2 (6 bases). This CDR3 is 14 amino acids long. Germline values: CDR1 MNHEY, CDR2 SMNVEV (reference sequence). V was clipped by 6 bases and J by 4 bases, with 14 bases between them. The CDR3 reads CASSGETSSDTQYF. The CDR3 DNA reads as TGTGCCAGCAGCGGAGAGACTAGTTCAGATACGCAGTATTTT.

The V call is TRBV5-5, the J call TRBJ1-1; possible D gene TRBD1, 5 bases. V lost 4 bases to trimming and J lost 0 bases, with 13 bases between them. In germline, CDR1 is SGHKS, CDR2 YYEKEE (reference sequence). There are 15 residues in the CDR3. The CDR3: CASSGDTGVNTEAFF. The CDR3 DNA follows: TGTGCCAGCAGCGGGGATACAGGAGTGAACACTGAAGCTTTCTTT.

The J gene is TRBJ1-1, the V gene TRBV27, with D perhaps TRBD1 (6 bases). The CDR3 covers 14 residues. V was clipped by 2 bases and J by 5 bases, with 12 bases between them. CDR1 and CDR2 from the germline V gene are MNHEY and SMNVEV (reference sequence). The CDR3 sequence is CASSLPGARTEAFF. The CDR3 DNA sequence: TGTGCCAGCAGTTTACCAGGGGCGAGGACTGAAGCTTTCTTT.

The chain uses TRBV27 and TRBJ1-4; 7 bases line up with TRBD1. J gave up 6 bases and V 5 bases, and 6 bases lay outside the gene matches. Germline CDR1 MNHEY, CDR2 SMNVEV (reference sequence). The CDR3 spans 14 residues. CDR3 nucleotides: TGTGCCAGCAGTCTGCACGGGACAGATGAAAAACTGTTTTTT. Translating it yields CASSLHGTDEKLFF.

This chain links TRBV7-6 with TRBJ2-7, with D possibly matching TRBD2 (5 bases). The CDR3 contains 14 residues. CDR1 and CDR2 (germline): SGHVS, FNYEAQ. The germline V and J ends were trimmed by 5 bases and 4 bases, with 15 bases remaining between them. CDR3 sequence: CASSPSDGDYEQYF. The CDR3 DNA reads TGTGCCAGCAGCCCATCGGACGGGGATTACGAGCAGTACTTC.

In regard to this clone: Other DNA variants within this sample encode the same CDR3. The V call is TRBV29-1, the J call TRBJ2-7; 9 nucleotides agree with TRBD1. The CDR3 has 13 residues. Looked up from germline, CDR1 is SQVTM and CDR2 is ANQGSEA. The junction had 3 bases not matched to a gene; V was cut back by 3 bases and J by 3 bases. Written as DNA, the CDR3 is TGCAGCGTTGAGGACAGGGGTGACTACGAGCAGTACTTC. It yields the protein CSVEDRGDYEQYF.

The chain combines TRBV28 with TRBJ2-5; TRBD2 matches 8 bases. The CDR3 consists of 14 residues. Germline CDR1 is MDHEN and CDR2 is SYDVKM. Trimming cost V 10 bases and J 2 bases; bases outside gene matches: 9. CDR3 protein: CAIRAGAPQETQYF. DNA of the CDR3: TGTGCCATTAGAGCGGGAGCCCCTCAAGAGACCCAGTACTTC.